The clone carrying this T cell receptor beta chain was counted once. The same CDR3 also results from other DNA sequences found in this sample. The V end lost 3 bases, the J end lost 5 bases, and 7 bases lay between the germline ends. The CDR3 is made up of 12 amino acids. Germline V gene sequence: CDR1 MDHEN, CDR2 SYDVKM. This entry is derived from a study of blood T cell repertoires in COVID-19. Study background: Sources were T cells, B-cell-depleted T cells, or PBMCs; the material itself was cDNA or gDNA.

Participants came from some 23 US areas, aged about 18 to 95 years. Donors in Cohort 3 counted as recovered after two negative PCRs, clearance, or symptom resolution. The assay was immunoSEQ multiplex PCR, and TCRdb's table has in-frame clones only and misses some. Of around 470,000 clones in the sample, about nine tenths were seen once. The sequenced sample was PBMCs or T cells enriched from blood (not recorded which). This clonotype was sampled from a man younger than 30 who had recovered from COVID-19. The chain couples TRBV28 to TRBJ1-2; D is perhaps TRBD1 (5 bases). In nucleotides, the CDR3 is TGTGCCAGCAGTTTTAAGGGGTATGGCTACACCTTC. The encoded protein is CASSFKGYGYTF.